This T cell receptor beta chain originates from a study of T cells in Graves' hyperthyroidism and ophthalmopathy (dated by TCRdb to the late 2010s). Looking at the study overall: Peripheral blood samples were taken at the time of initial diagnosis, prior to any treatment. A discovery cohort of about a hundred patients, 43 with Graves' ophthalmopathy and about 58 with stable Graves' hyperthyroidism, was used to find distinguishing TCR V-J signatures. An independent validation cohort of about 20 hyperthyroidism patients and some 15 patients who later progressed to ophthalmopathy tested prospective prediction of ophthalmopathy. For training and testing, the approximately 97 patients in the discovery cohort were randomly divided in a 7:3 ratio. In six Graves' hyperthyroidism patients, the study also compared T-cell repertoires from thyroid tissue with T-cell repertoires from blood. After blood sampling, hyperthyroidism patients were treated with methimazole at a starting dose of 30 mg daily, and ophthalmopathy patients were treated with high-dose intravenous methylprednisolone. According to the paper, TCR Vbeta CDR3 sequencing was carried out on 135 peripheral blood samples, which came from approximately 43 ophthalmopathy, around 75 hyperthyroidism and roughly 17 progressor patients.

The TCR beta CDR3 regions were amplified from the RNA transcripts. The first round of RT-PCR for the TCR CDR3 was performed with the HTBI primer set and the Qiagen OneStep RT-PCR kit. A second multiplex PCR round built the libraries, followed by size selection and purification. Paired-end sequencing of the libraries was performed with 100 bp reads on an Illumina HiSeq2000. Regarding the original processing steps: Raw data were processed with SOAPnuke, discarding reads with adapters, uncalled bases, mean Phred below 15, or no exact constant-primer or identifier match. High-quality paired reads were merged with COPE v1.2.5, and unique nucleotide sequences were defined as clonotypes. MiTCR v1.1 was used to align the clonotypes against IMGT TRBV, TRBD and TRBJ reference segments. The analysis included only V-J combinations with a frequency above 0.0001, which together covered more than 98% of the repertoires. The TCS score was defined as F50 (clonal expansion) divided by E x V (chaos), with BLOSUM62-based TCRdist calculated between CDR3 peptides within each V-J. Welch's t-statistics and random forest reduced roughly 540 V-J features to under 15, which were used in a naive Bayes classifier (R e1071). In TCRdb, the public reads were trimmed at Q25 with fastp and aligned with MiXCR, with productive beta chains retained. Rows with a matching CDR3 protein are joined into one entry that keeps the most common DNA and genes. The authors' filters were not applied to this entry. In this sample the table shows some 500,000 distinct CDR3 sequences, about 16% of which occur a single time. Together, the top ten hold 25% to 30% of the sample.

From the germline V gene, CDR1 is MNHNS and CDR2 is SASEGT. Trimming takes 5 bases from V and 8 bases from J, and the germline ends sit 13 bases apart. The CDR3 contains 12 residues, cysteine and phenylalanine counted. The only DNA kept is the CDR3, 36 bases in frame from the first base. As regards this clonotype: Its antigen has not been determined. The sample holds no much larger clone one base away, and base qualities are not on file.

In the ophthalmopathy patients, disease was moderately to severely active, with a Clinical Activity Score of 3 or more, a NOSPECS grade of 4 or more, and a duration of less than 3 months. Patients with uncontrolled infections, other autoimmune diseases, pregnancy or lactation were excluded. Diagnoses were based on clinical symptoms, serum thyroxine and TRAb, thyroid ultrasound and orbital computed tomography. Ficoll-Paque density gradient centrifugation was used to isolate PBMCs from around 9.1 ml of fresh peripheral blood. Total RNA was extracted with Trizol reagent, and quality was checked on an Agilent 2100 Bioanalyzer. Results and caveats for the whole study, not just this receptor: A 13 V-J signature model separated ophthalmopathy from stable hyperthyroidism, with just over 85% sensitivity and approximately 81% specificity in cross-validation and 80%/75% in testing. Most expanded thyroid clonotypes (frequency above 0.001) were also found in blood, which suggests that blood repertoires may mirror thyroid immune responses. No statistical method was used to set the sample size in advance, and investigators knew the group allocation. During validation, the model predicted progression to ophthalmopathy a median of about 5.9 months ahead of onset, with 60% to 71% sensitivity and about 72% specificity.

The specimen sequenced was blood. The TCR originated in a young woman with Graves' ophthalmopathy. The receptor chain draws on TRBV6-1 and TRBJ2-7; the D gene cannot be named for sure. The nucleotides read TGTGCCAGCAGTTCCCTCCTTGGGAAGCAGTACTTC. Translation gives CASSSLLGKQYF.